The 28 T cell receptor beta chains reported below all come from one sample, sequenced in a study of cytomegalovirus exposure and HLA in healthy donors. PCR amplification relied on 60 Vbeta primers (plus 13 Jbeta primers). Sequenced by immunoSEQ multiplex PCR; TCRdb stores in-frame clones only, minus some. The repertoire includes fewer than 250,000 clones, approximately 87% of them detected once, and 1% to 1.5% sits in the top ten. Sequenced: PBMCs. These receptors were obtained from a human donor in good health.

The chain has TRBV30 and TRBJ1-3; D gene uncertain. V gave up 1 base and J gave up 3 bases, with 19 bases separating them. The germline CDR1 and CDR2 sequences are GTSNPN and SVGIG (reference sequence). The CDR3 runs to 17 residues. The CDR3 is CAWSAARSSRVGNTIYF. The CDR3 DNA follows: TGTGCCTGGAGTGCAGCAAGGAGCTCGAGGGTTGGAAACACCATATATTTT. The full variable domain, rest sourced from reference TRBV30 and TRBJ1-3, is SQTIHQWPATLVQPVGSPLSLECTVEGTSNPNLYWYRQAAGRGLQLLFYSVGIGQISSEVPQNLSASRPQDRQFILSSKKLLLSDSGFYLCAWSAARSSRVGNTIYFGEGSWLTVV.

Turning to this clone: The same CDR3 also results from other DNA sequences found in this sample. This chain uses TRBV7-2 with TRBJ2-7, with a tentative D call TRBD2 (6 bases). V lost 0 bases and J 0 bases, leaving 9 bases between the germline ends. The CDR3 is 15 amino acids. Germline V gene sequence: CDR1 SGHTA, CDR2 FQGNSA. The CDR3 coding sequence is TGTGCCAGCAGCTTAGCCTCCGGGAGCTCCTACGAGCAGTACTTC. Translated: CASSLASGSSYEQYF.

The CDR3 here is CASTSPTGGMGDEQFF. The CDR3 DNA is TGTGCCAGCACCTCACCGACAGGGGGGATGGGGGATGAGCAGTTCTTC. V and J are TRBV6-6 and TRBJ2-1, with 9 bases lining up with TRBD1. CDR3 length equals 16 residues. In germline, CDR1 is MNHNY, CDR2 SVGAGI (reference sequence). Trimming cost V 7 bases and J 8 bases; bases outside gene matches: 15.

The V gene is TRBV4-2, the J gene TRBJ2-7, with D tentatively TRBD1 (5 bases). V shed 0 bases and J shed 3 bases, with 12 bases lying between them. Germline assignment: CDR1 LGHNA and CDR2 YNFKEQ. This CDR3 has 15 residues. CDR3 protein: CASSQDLGDRYEQYF. CDR3 nucleotide sequence: TGTGCCAGCAGCCAAGATCTAGGGGATCGCTACGAGCAGTACTTC.

The genes are TRBV12-5 and TRBJ1-5, with 11 nucleotides matching TRBD1. The CDR3 sequence is 17 residues long. V trimming: 6 bases; J trimming: 4 bases; junction bases outside the gene matches: 11. Germline CDR1 and CDR2: LGHNT and FRNRAP. The CDR3 sequence is CASGPGTGGIWNQPQHF. The CDR3 nucleotides read TGTGCTAGTGGCCCCGGGACAGGGGGGATTTGGAATCAGCCCCAGCATTTT.

The chain couples TRBV2 to TRBJ2-6; D remains ambiguous. Trimming removed 2 bases at V and 0 bases at J, with 5 bases between. The germline V gene encodes CDR1 SNHLY and CDR2 FYNNEI. The CDR3 extends over 15 amino acids. CDR3 coding DNA: TGTGCCAGCAGTGAAACCGGCTCTGGGGCCAACGTCCTGACTTTC. Protein: CASSETGSGANVLTF.

The chain couples TRBV2 to TRBJ2-5; unclear D gene. CDR3 length: 12 residues. V was cut by 6 bases and J by 6 bases, with 11 bases left in between. Germline CDR1 is SNHLY and CDR2 is FYNNEI. CDR3 protein: CASSLLEKTQYF. The CDR3 DNA follows: TGTGCCAGCAGCCTCCTCGAGAAGACCCAGTACTTC.

The chain joins TRBV19 to TRBJ2-6; D not resolved. V lost 1 base and J lost 1, with 5 bases in between. The CDR3 extends over 15 amino acids. The germline V gene has CDR1 LNHDA and CDR2 SQIVND (reference sequence). The CDR3 DNA is TGTGCCAGTAGTATAGTGAGGTCTGGGGCCAACGTCCTGACTTTC. It specifies CASSIVRSGANVLTF.

This clone came up a few times. The chain combines TRBV10-3 with TRBJ1-1; possibly TRBD1 for D (5 bases). This CDR3 region has 14 residues. Trimming pared 3 bases from V and 8 bases from J, leaving 16 bases between. Germline V gene lookup returns CDR1 ENHRY and CDR2 SYGVKD. The chain's CDR3 is CAISDAGNGGEAFF. For the CDR3, the DNA is TGTGCCATCAGTGACGCCGGAAATGGGGGGGAAGCTTTCTTT.

The gene calls are TRBV6-4 and TRBJ2-3, with D hard to call. Germline-derived CDR1 and CDR2 are MRHNA and SNTAGT. The CDR3 runs to 13 residues. V was clipped by 0 bases and J by 4 bases, with 5 bases between them. The CDR3 protein is CASSDSQADTQYF. The CDR3 DNA is TGTGCCAGCAGTGACTCGCAGGCAGATACGCAGTATTTT.

The genes are TRBV4-1 and TRBJ2-5; D is possibly TRBD2 (6 bases). V dropped 4 bases and J dropped 4 bases, with 19 bases sitting between them. The germline V gene has CDR1 MGHRA and CDR2 YSYEKL. The CDR3 has 16 residues. For the CDR3, the DNA is TGCGCCAGCAGCCCTAGTATGGAGGGGCGCGCAGAGACCCAGTACTTC. Translation: CASSPSMEGRAETQYF.

This sequence joins TRBV7-9 and TRBJ2-5; 9 positions agree with TRBD2. J was trimmed by 5 bases and V by 10 bases; bases with no gene match: 11. Germline CDR1 SEHNR, CDR2 FQNEAQ (reference sequence). The CDR3 covers 14 residues. CDR3 loop: CATSSPSGAETQYF. CDR3 DNA: TGTGCCACATCTTCGCCTAGCGGGGCTGAGACCCAGTACTTC.

The chain recombines TRBV11-2 with TRBJ2-5; no clear D gene. Deletions cut 4 bases from V and 1 base from J, with 4 bases between. The CDR3 has 12 amino acids. Germline CDR1 reads SGHAT; CDR2 reads FQNNGV. CDR3 loop: CASSSSQETQYF. The CDR3 nucleotides read TGTGCCAGCAGCTCGTCCCAAGAGACCCAGTACTTC.

The rearrangement joins TRBV9 to TRBJ1-4; 8 bases match TRBD1. The germline CDR1 and CDR2 sequences are SGDLS and YYNGEE. V lost 3 bases, J lost 5 bases, and 6 bases stayed unmatched. The CDR3 extends over 15 amino acids. In DNA, the CDR3 is TGTGCCAGCAGCGCCACAGGGGGTGGAAATGAAAAACTGTTTTTT. As protein: CASSATGGGNEKLFF.

This chain links TRBV9 with TRBJ2-1, with D perhaps matching TRBD1 (6 bases). Germline V gene lookup returns CDR1 SGDLS and CDR2 YYNGEE. The CDR3 has 13 residues. Trimming took 3 bases from V and 7 from J, leaving 11 bases between them. The CDR3 loop reads CASSGQGNNEQFF. CDR3 coding DNA: TGTGCCAGCAGCGGTCAGGGGAATAATGAGCAGTTCTTC.

The chain combines TRBV18 with TRBJ2-7, with 11 bases identical to TRBD1. J lost 2 bases, V lost 0 bases, and 3 bases had no gene match. This CDR3 contains 16 residues. In germline, CDR1 is KGHSH, CDR2 LQKENI. The CDR3 loop reads CASSPPRGQGAYEQYF. The CDR3 DNA is TGTGCCAGCTCACCACCGCGGGGACAGGGGGCCTACGAGCAGTACTTC.

This clone was observed once. V usage is TRBV4-1 and J usage is TRBJ2-4; perhaps TRBD2 as D (5 bases). The CDR3 length is 17 residues. V was clipped by 2 bases and J by 12 bases, with 26 bases between them. Germline V gives CDR1 MGHRA, CDR2 YSYEKL. The CDR3 sequence: CASSQKIGRVEAASQYF. The CDR3 nucleotides read TGCGCCAGCAGCCAAAAGATAGGAAGAGTGGAAGCGGCGTCTCAGTACTTC.

The gene calls are TRBV6-5 and TRBJ2-1; no definite D call. V lost 0 bases to trimming and J lost 12 bases, with 6 bases between them. The germline gives CDR1 MNHEY, CDR2 SVGAGI. The CDR3 extends over 11 amino acids. This chain's CDR3 is CASSYSRLQFF. The CDR3 nucleotides read TGTGCCAGCAGTTACTCGAGACTGCAGTTCTTC.

The count of this clone is one. This sequence joins TRBV6-4 and TRBJ2-2; 11 bases align to TRBD1. CDR3 size: 15 residues. After removal of 5 bases from V and 4 bases from J, the junction contained 3 bases not matched to a gene. Germline V CDR1 and CDR2: MRHNA, SNTAGT. The CDR3, as DNA: TGTGCCAGCAGTTCCGGGACAGGGGGCACCGGGGAGCTGTTTTTT. Encoded protein: CASSSGTGGTGELFF.

On this clone: The same CDR3 also results from other DNA sequences found in this sample. The chain uses TRBV2 and TRBJ2-7, with a weak D call TRBD2 (5 bases). V was clipped by 8 bases and J by 1 base, with 9 bases between them. Germline lookup yields CDR1 SNHLY and CDR2 FYNNEI. The CDR3 covers 12 residues. The CDR3 sequence: CASRPGSYEQYF. CDR3 nucleotide sequence: TGTGCCAGCCGCCCGGGGTCCTACGAGCAGTACTTC.

The table lists this clone with a few counts. The chain joins TRBV30 to TRBJ2-2, with D unresolved. Germline values: CDR1 GTSNPN, CDR2 SVGIG (reference sequence). V was trimmed by 3 bases and J by 4 bases, leaving 15 bases between them. This CDR3 is built from 15 residues. CDR3 DNA: TGTGCCTGGAGGGCTACGATTAGCTTCACCGGGGAGCTGTTTTTT. Translating gives CAWRATISFTGELFF.

The V gene is TRBV28, the J gene TRBJ2-7; TRBD2 is a possible D gene (6 bases). The V and J ends lost 2 bases and 9 bases respectively, with 8 bases between them. CDR3 length: 11 amino acids. Germline values: CDR1 MDHEN, CDR2 SYDVKM. The CDR3 region is CASSLRRVQYF. The DNA for the CDR3 is TGTGCCAGCAGTTTAAGGAGGGTGCAGTACTTC. Looking up the rest from reference TRBV28 and TRBJ2-7 gives the full variable domain: DVKVTQSSRYLVKRTGEKVFLECVQDMDHENMFWYRQDPGLGLRLIYFSYDVKMKEKGDIPEGYSVSREKKERFSLILESASTNQTSMYLCASSLRRVQYFGPGTRLTVT.

The V call is TRBV5-1, the J call TRBJ1-4; D may be TRBD1 (5 bases). This CDR3 has 16 residues. Germline CDR1 SGHRS, CDR2 YFSETQ. V lost 3 bases to trimming and J lost 0 bases, with 12 bases between them. CDR3 DNA: TGCGCCAGCAGCTACCAGACAGCTGCAACTAATGAAAAACTGTTTTTT. Translation: CASSYQTAATNEKLFF.

This clone appeared a single time. The chain recombines TRBV11-1 with TRBJ2-1, with TRBD2 matching 9 bases. J gave up 4 bases and V 0 bases, and 1 base lay outside the gene matches. This CDR3 spans 15 amino acids. The germline CDR1 and CDR2 sequences are SGHAT and FQDESV (reference sequence). The CDR3 protein is CASSLASGSYNEQFF. Written as DNA, the CDR3 is TGTGCCAGCAGCTTAGCTAGCGGGAGTTACAATGAGCAGTTCTTC.

The chain joins TRBV2 to TRBJ2-5, with TRBD1 matching over 7 bases. CDR1 and CDR2 from the germline V gene are SNHLY and FYNNEI. Germline trimming cut 4 bases from V and 1 base from J; bases unmatched to any gene: 15. The CDR3 is 18 residues long. The CDR3 region has the DNA TGTGCCAGCAGTGTCCGAGAAATTCGGACAGGCTTCCAAGAGACCCAGTACTTC. Translation: CASSVREIRTGFQETQYF.

The chain recombines TRBV7-6 with TRBJ2-1; 10 positions agree with TRBD2. V shed 5 bases and J 9 bases; nucleotides not matched to a gene: 13. The germline gives CDR1 SGHVS, CDR2 FNYEAQ. The CDR3 is 16 amino acids. The CDR3: CASSNFLAGEAAEQFF. Here the CDR3 DNA reads TGTGCCAGCAGCAATTTCCTAGCGGGAGAGGCTGCTGAGCAGTTCTTC.

The chain employs TRBV2 and TRBJ1-1; weak D call: TRBD1 (6 bases). Germline V gives CDR1 SNHLY, CDR2 FYNNEI. The CDR3 length is 15 residues. Trimming shortened V by 2 bases and J by 1 base, and 11 bases separated the two germline ends. As DNA, the CDR3 is TGTGCCAGCAGTGAACAGGGGACGGAGAACACTGAAGCTTTCTTT. Its translation is CASSEQGTENTEAFF.

The rearrangement uses TRBV7-9 and TRBJ2-3; TRBD2 matches at 8 bases. This CDR3 has 17 residues. Germline CDR1 reads SEHNR; CDR2 reads FQNEAQ (reference sequence). Trimming at V came to 4 bases and at J to 0 bases, leaving 9 bases not matched to a gene. CDR3: CASSSFLIAGSTDTQYF. The CDR3 nucleotides are TGTGCCAGCAGCTCCTTCTTAATAGCGGGGAGCACAGATACGCAGTATTTT. Full variable domain (missing parts from reference TRBV7-9 and TRBJ2-3): DTGVSQNPRHKITKRGQNVTFRCDPISEHNRLYWYRQTLGQGPEFLTYFQNEAQLEKSRLLSDRFSAERPKGSFSTLEIQRTEQGDSAMYLCASSSFLIAGSTDTQYFGPGTRLTVL.